This T cell receptor beta chain was identified during a study of CD8+ T cells in alopecia areata. CDR1 and CDR2 (germline): SGHDT, YYEEEE. J gave up 5 bases and V 1 base, and 3 bases lay outside the gene matches. The CDR3 contains 14 residues. Collection of lesional scalp punch biopsies and peripheral blood was performed in alopecia areata patients. A FACSAria was used to sort CD4+ and CD8+ T cells. These cells came from PBMCs. cDNA serving as the sequencing template came from extracted, reverse transcribed RNA. Produced via immunoSEQ multiplex PCR; TCRdb's table is partial and in-frame only. The table records 140,000 to 150,000 clones, around three fifths of them present only once.

This specimen consisted of CD4+ T cells sorted from blood, obtained at week 0. This rearrangement joins TRBV5-6 to TRBJ2-1, with TRBD1 identical over 7 bases. This receptor was taken from a human donor with alopecia areata. CDR3 bases: TGTGCCAGCAGCTTGACAGGGGCACACAATGAGCAGTTCTTC. Translated: CASSLTGAHNEQFF. Full variable domain (missing parts from reference TRBV5-6 and TRBJ2-1): DAGVTQSPTHLIKTRGQQVTLRCSPKSGHDTVSWYQQALGQGPQFIFQYYEEEERQRGNFPDRFSGHQFPNYSSELNVNALLLGDSALYLCASSLTGAHNEQFFGPGTRLTVL.